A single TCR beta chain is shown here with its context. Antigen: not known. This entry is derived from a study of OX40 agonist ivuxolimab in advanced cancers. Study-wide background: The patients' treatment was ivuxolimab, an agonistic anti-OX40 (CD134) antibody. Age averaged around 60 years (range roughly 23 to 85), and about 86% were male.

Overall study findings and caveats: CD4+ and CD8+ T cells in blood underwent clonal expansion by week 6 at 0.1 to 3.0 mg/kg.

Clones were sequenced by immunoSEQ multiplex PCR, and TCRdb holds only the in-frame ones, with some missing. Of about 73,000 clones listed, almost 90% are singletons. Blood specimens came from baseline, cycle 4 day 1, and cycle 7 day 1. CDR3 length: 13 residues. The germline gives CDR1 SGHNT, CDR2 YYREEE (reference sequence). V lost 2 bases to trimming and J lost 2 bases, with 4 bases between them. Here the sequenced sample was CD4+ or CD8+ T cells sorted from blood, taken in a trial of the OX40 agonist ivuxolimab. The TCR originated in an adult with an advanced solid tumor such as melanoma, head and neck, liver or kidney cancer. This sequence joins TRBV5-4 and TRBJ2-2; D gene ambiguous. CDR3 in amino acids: CASSFENTGELFF. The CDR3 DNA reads TGTGCCAGCAGCTTTGAAAACACCGGGGAGCTGTTTTTT.